These 23 T cell receptor beta chains share one sample of origin, sequenced in a study of shared clonotypes between healthy human individuals. Profiling relied on immunoSEQ multiplex PCR, and the TCRdb table lists in-frame clones only, not all of them. Of about 820,000 clones in the sample, 92% are singletons; the top ten hold 24%. CD45RO-negative, CCR7-selected cells formed the naive CD8 fraction, which excluded terminally differentiated effector memory CD45RA+ cells. Source material: naive CD8+ T cells sorted from blood. These receptors were obtained from a man younger than 40 in good health.

This clone was picked up one time. V usage is TRBV29-1 and J usage is TRBJ2-1; D unclear. Germline V gene sequence: CDR1 SQVTM, CDR2 ANQGSEA. V was pared by 2 bases and J by 11 bases, with 13 bases between. The CDR3 extends over 12 amino acids. The CDR3 DNA reads TGCAGCGTTGAAAATAGGAACAGCCAGCAGTTCTTC. Translation: CSVENRNSQQFF.

In this sample, this clone turned up a few times. Other nucleotide sequences from this sample produce the same CDR3. The chain joins TRBV4-1 to TRBJ1-1; D may be TRBD1 (5 bases). CDR1 and CDR2 (germline): MGHRA, YSYEKL. V was clipped by 0 bases and J by 4 bases, with 9 bases between them. The CDR3 loop spans 14 amino acids. This CDR3 reads CASSQEGGVTEAFF. CDR3 nucleotide sequence: TGCGCCAGCAGCCAAGAGGGGGGAGTCACTGAAGCTTTCTTT.

With regard to this clone: The same CDR3 arises from other DNA sequences in this sample as well. The V gene is TRBV27, the J gene TRBJ1-1; no clear D. CDR1 is MNHEY, CDR2 SMNVEV, per germline (reference sequence). This CDR3 has 11 amino acids. Between the trimmed V and J ends, which lost 3 bases and 7 bases, there was a span of 6 bases. The CDR3 DNA reads TGTGCCAGCAGTTTTGGTAGTGAAGCTTTCTTT. Amino acid sequence: CASSFGSEAFF.

The chain recombines TRBV14 with TRBJ2-7; 8 nucleotides agree with TRBD2. CDR3 length: 14 residues. V lost 1 base to trimming and J lost 2 bases; unmatched junction nucleotides: 1. The germline V gene has CDR1 SGHDN and CDR2 FVKESK. CDR3 loop: CASSQAGGAYEQYF. The CDR3 coding sequence is TGTGCCAGCAGCCAAGCGGGGGGGGCCTACGAGCAGTACTTC.

The chain has TRBV5-1 and TRBJ2-1; 7 bases align to TRBD1. Trimming took 3 bases from V and 4 from J; bases not matched to a gene: 7. This CDR3 comprises 15 residues. Germline CDR1 reads SGHRS; CDR2 reads YFSETQ. The CDR3 spells CASSSPGQSYNEQFF. For the CDR3, the DNA is TGCGCCAGCAGCTCCCCGGGACAGTCGTACAATGAGCAGTTCTTC.

This rearrangement joins TRBV4-2 to TRBJ2-7, with unresolved D. This CDR3 is 13 amino acids long. CDR1 is LGHNA, CDR2 YNFKEQ, per germline. V was pared by 1 base and J by 3 bases, with 7 bases between. CDR3 sequence reads: CASSQAEDYEQYF. Here the CDR3 DNA reads TGTGCCAGCAGCCAAGCCGAGGACTACGAGCAGTACTTC.

The gene calls are TRBV15 and TRBJ2-5; possibly TRBD1 for D (5 bases). CDR3 length: 18 amino acids. The germline gives CDR1 LNHNV, CDR2 YYDKDF (reference sequence). V lost 5 bases to trimming and J lost 2 bases, with 24 bases between them. CDR3 residues: CATSSSIGVSARQETQYF. DNA of the CDR3: TGTGCCACCAGCTCCAGCATAGGGGTCAGCGCCCGGCAAGAGACCCAGTACTTC.

This rearrangement joins TRBV4-1 to TRBJ2-7, with TRBD1 identical over 12 bases. J gave up 6 bases and V 1 base, and 7 bases lay outside the gene matches. Germline values: CDR1 MGHRA, CDR2 YSYEKL. The CDR3 sequence is 16 residues long. For the CDR3, the DNA is TGCGCCAGCAGCCAAGTTACCGGGACAGGGGGCTTCGAGCAGTACTTC. Translated: CASSQVTGTGGFEQYF.

The V and J genes are TRBV18 and TRBJ1-1, with TRBD1 as a possible D gene (5 bases). Per the germline V gene, CDR1 is KGHSH and CDR2 is LQKENI. CDR3 length equals 18 residues. V was trimmed by 5 bases and J by 3 bases, leaving 25 bases between them. The CDR3 sequence is CASSGGVGMGVPYTEAFF. CDR3 bases: TGTGCCAGCTCAGGGGGTGTCGGTATGGGCGTACCATACACTGAAGCTTTCTTT.

The chain joins TRBV5-4 to TRBJ2-2; no reliable D call. Trimming stripped 7 bases from V and 8 bases from J, with 27 bases between. Germline CDR1 reads SGHNT; CDR2 reads YYREEE (reference sequence). The CDR3 has 17 amino acids. CDR3 loop: CASGSSVSLGFPGELFF. The CDR3, as DNA: TGTGCCAGCGGGTCCAGCGTGTCGCTAGGGTTTCCGGGGGAGCTGTTTTTT.

In regard to this clone: Being one base from a much bigger clone, this may be a read error. The sample contains more than one DNA sequence encoding this CDR3. The rearrangement uses TRBV7-9 and TRBJ2-7; D unresolved. Germline CDR1 is SEHNR and CDR2 is FQNEAQ (reference sequence). The V end lost 1 base, the J end lost 3 bases, and 4 bases lay between the germline ends. The CDR3 runs to 12 residues. The DNA for the CDR3 is TGTGCCAGCAGCTTAGACAACTACGAGCAGTACTTC. Amino acid sequence: CASSLDNYEQYF. The full variable domain, rest sourced from reference TRBV7-9 and TRBJ2-7, is DTGVSQNPRHKITKRGQNVTFRCDPISEHNRLYWYRQTLGQGPEFLTYFQNEAQLEKSRLLSDRFSAERPKGSFSTLEIQRTEQGDSAMYLCASSLDNYEQYFGPGTRLTVT.

With regard to this clone: This sample also contains other DNA sequences that code for the same CDR3. The chain combines TRBV18 with TRBJ2-3; no definite D call. Trimming removed 3 bases at V and 2 bases at J, with 9 bases between. Per the germline V gene, CDR1 is KGHSH and CDR2 is LQKENI. This CDR3 is built from 14 residues. CDR3 coding DNA: TGTGCCAGCTCACCGGCAGGCGTCACAGATACGCAGTATTTT. It translates to CASSPAGVTDTQYF.

The genes are TRBV5-1 and TRBJ2-1, with 8 bases matching TRBD2. CDR1 and CDR2 from the germline V gene are SGHRS and YFSETQ. The CDR3 spans 18 residues. V shed 1 base and J 1 base; nucleotides not matched to a gene: 10. DNA for the CDR3: TGCGCCAGCAGCTTGTCGGGGCGCGGCGGGAGGTCCTACAATGAGCAGTTCTTC. Protein: CASSLSGRGGRSYNEQFF.

The chain recombines TRBV29-1 with TRBJ2-4, with 7 bases identical to TRBD1. V lost 0 bases and J lost 7; bases outside the gene matches: 12. Germline assignment: CDR1 SQVTM and CDR2 ANQGSEA. The CDR3 extends over 16 amino acids. The CDR3 DNA reads as TGCAGCGTTGAAGAAGGGGCCGGCGACAGGGCGAACATTCAGTACTTC. Protein: CSVEEGAGDRANIQYF.

The rearrangement uses TRBV14 and TRBJ2-2; no reliable D call. Trimming took 4 bases from V and 4 from J, leaving 4 bases between them. CDR1 is SGHDN, CDR2 FVKESK, per germline. CDR3 size: 12 residues. CDR3 nucleotide sequence: TGTGCCAGCAGCCTCGGCACCGGGGAGCTGTTTTTT. It translates to CASSLGTGELFF.

V is TRBV4-1 and J is TRBJ2-7, with D uncertain. Germline V gives CDR1 MGHRA, CDR2 YSYEKL. V gave up 3 bases and J gave up 4 bases, with 13 bases separating them. The CDR3 runs to 14 residues. The CDR3, as DNA: TGCGCCAGCAGCCATGACTTAGGGCGGTACGAGCAGTACTTC. Amino acid sequence: CASSHDLGRYEQYF.

The chain combines TRBV27 with TRBJ2-1; TRBD1 matches at 9 bases. CDR1 and CDR2 from the germline V gene are MNHEY and SMNVEV (reference sequence). V trimming: 2 bases; J trimming: 6 bases; junction bases outside the gene matches: 2. CDR3 size: 14 residues. Here the CDR3 DNA reads TGTGCCAGCAGTTTAACGACAGGGGGCAATGAGCAGTTCTTC. It is translated as CASSLTTGGNEQFF.

V gene TRBV7-2 combines with J gene TRBJ2-7, with TRBD2 as a possible D gene (5 bases). CDR1 and CDR2 from the germline V gene are SGHTA and FQGNSA. The CDR3 consists of 13 residues. V lost 6 bases and J 3 bases, leaving 12 bases between the germline ends. The CDR3 spells CASSGGSHYEQYF. As DNA, the CDR3 is TGTGCCAGCAGTGGCGGGTCGCACTACGAGCAGTACTTC.

The chain combines TRBV28 with TRBJ2-3; 7 positions match TRBD1. V was clipped by 7 bases and J by 4 bases; unmatched bases: 8. Germline-derived CDR1 and CDR2 are MDHEN and SYDVKM. The CDR3 is 14 amino acids. The CDR3 DNA is TGTGCCAGCACCAACCGACAGGGCGCAGATACGCAGTATTTT. Amino acids: CASTNRQGADTQYF.

The rearrangement links TRBV29-1 to TRBJ2-1, with TRBD2 identical over 10 bases. Per germline, CDR1 SQVTM and CDR2 ANQGSEA. The CDR3 loop spans 16 amino acids. Losses at the gene ends were 6 bases for V and 3 bases for J; bases not matched to a gene: 11. The DNA for the CDR3 is TGCAGCGTCCCGTACCCTACTAGCGGGGACTACAATGAGCAGTTCTTC. This translates into CSVPYPTSGDYNEQFF.

The gene calls are TRBV29-1 and TRBJ2-2; no firm D call. The germline gives CDR1 SQVTM, CDR2 ANQGSEA. V was cut by 7 bases and J by 10 bases, with 13 bases left in between. The CDR3 has 11 residues. CDR3 bases: TGCAGCGCTGAGTTTTATGAGGAGCTGTTTTTT. Translation: CSAEFYEELFF.

The V gene is TRBV7-9, the J gene TRBJ2-7; either TRBD1 or TRBD2 may supply D (6 bases each). The CDR3 contains 16 residues. Germline V gene lookup returns CDR1 SEHNR and CDR2 FQNEAQ (reference sequence). The germline V and J ends were trimmed by 4 bases and 2 bases, with 18 bases remaining between them. The CDR3 coding sequence is TGTGCCAGCAGCTCTCTGAGGGGGGAGCTCGCCTACGAGCAGTACTTC. This codes for CASSSLRGELAYEQYF.

The genes are TRBV27 and TRBJ1-2, with a tentative D call TRBD1 (5 bases). Germline V gene sequence: CDR1 MNHEY, CDR2 SMNVEV (reference sequence). V was trimmed by 1 base and J by 7 bases, leaving 16 bases between them. This CDR3 is 15 amino acids long. The CDR3 region is CASSLLGDGQSGYTF. The CDR3, as DNA: TGTGCCAGCAGTTTATTAGGCGATGGACAATCTGGCTACACCTTC.